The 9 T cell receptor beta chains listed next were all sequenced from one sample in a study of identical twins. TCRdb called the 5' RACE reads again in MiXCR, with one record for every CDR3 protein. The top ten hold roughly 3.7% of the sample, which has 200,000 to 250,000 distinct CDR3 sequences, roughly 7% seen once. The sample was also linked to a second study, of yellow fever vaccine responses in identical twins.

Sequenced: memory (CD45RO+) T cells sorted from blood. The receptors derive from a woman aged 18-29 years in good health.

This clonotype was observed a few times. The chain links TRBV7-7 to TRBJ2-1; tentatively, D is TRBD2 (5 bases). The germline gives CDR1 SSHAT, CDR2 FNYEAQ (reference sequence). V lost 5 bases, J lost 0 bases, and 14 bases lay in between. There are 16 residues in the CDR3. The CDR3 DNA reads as TGTGCCAGCAGCCCTACTATCGGGGTCTCCTACAATGAGCAGTTCTTC. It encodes CASSPTIGVSYNEQFF.

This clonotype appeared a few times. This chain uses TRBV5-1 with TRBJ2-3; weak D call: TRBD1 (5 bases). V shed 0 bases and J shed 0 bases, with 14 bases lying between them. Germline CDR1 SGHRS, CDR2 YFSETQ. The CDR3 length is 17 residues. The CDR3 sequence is CASSLGRQKTSTDTQYF. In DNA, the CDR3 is TGCGCCAGCAGCTTGGGCAGACAGAAGACTAGCACAGATACGCAGTATTTT.

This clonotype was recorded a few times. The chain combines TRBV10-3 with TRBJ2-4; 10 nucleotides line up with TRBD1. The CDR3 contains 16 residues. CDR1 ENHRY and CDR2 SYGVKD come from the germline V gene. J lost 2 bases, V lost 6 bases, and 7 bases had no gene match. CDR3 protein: CAISPGQGETKNIQYF. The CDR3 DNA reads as TGTGCCATCAGCCCCGGACAGGGGGAGACCAAAAACATTCAGTACTTC.

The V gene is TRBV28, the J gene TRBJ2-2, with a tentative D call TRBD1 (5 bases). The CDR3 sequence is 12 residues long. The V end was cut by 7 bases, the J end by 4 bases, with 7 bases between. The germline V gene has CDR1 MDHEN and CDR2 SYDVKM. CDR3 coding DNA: TGTGCCAGCACTAGGGGCACCGGGGAGCTGTTTTTT. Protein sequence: CASTRGTGELFF.

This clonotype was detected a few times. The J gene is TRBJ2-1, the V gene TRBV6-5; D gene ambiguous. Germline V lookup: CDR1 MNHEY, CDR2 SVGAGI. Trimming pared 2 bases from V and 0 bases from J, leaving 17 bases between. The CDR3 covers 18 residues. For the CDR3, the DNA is TGTGCCAGCAGTTACCTGGCATTCAGGAGAAGCTCCTACAATGAGCAGTTCTTC. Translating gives CASSYLAFRRSSYNEQFF.

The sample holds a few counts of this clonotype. This CDR3 reads CASSPGTGETQYF. The CDR3 DNA reads TGTGCCAGCTCACCTGGCACAGGCGAGACCCAGTACTTC. The chain combines TRBV18 with TRBJ2-5, with D possibly being TRBD1 (5 bases). The CDR3 runs 13 residues. V was clipped by 3 bases and J by 5 bases, with 10 bases between them. The germline gives CDR1 KGHSH, CDR2 LQKENI. Supplemented by reference TRBV18 and TRBJ2-5, the full variable domain reads NAGVMQNPRHLVRRRGQEARLRCSPMKGHSHVYWYRQLPEEGLKFMVYLQKENIIDESGMPKERFSAEFPKEGPSILRIQQVVRGDSAAYFCASSPGTGETQYFGPGTRLLVL.

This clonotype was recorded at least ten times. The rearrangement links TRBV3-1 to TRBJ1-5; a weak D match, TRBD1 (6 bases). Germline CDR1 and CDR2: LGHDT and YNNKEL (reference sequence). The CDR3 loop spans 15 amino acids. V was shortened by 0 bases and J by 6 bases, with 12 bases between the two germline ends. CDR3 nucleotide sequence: TGTGCCAGCAGCCAAGATGTGGGGGCCGGTCAGCCCCAGCATTTT. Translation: CASSQDVGAGQPQHF.

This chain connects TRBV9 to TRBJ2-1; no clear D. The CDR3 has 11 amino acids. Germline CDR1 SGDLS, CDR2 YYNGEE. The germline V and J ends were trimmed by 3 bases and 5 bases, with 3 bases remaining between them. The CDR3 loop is CASSEHNEQFF. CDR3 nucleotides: TGTGCCAGCAGCGAGCACAATGAGCAGTTCTTC.

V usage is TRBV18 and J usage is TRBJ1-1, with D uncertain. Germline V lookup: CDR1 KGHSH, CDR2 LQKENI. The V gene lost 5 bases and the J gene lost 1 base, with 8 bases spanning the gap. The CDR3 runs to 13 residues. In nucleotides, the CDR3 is TGTGCCAGCTCAAACGGGCGGAACACTGAAGCTTTCTTT. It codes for CASSNGRNTEAFF. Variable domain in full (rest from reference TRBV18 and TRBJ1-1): NAGVMQNPRHLVRRRGQEARLRCSPMKGHSHVYWYRQLPEEGLKFMVYLQKENIIDESGMPKERFSAEFPKEGPSILRIQQVVRGDSAAYFCASSNGRNTEAFFGQGTRLTVV.